This T cell receptor beta chain was recovered during a study of cytomegalovirus exposure and HLA in healthy donors. Overall study findings and caveats: The authors later found TCR association rates varying by HLA locus, with DRB1 most and HLA-C fewest. Most likely, a cluster of highly shared sequence variants arose as a sequencing artifact. CMV serostatus was the sole immune exposure information available.

To note about this clone: The antigen remains undetermined.

The junction had 4 bases not matched to a gene; V was cut back by 4 bases and J by 6 bases. The CDR3 consists of 15 residues. Germline CDR1 reads LGHNA; CDR2 reads YNFKEQ. Primers included in the PCR were 60 Vbeta and 13 Jbeta primers. Method: immunoSEQ multiplex PCR; TCRdb's copy keeps in-frame clones and lacks some. Among approximately 99,000 clones listed, 79% were seen once. The J gene is TRBJ2-3, the V gene TRBV4-2, with 13 nucleotides matching TRBD2. The material sequenced was PBMCs. The receptor's source is a male donor in good health and CMV-seropositive. The CDR3 bases are TGTGCCAGCAGCCGTGGACTAGCGGGGGCGGATACGCAGTATTTT. Residues: CASSRGLAGADTQYF.